This TCR beta chain was recovered during a study of human T cells and chemical hapten exposure. The CDR3 runs to 14 residues. The germline CDR1 and CDR2 sequences are ENHRY and SYGVKD. The J segment lost 1 base and the V segment lost 6 bases, leaving 4 bases of the junction unmatched. Time point meaning: pre-sensitization, week 0. Treatment in this sample: therapeutic diphenylcyclopropenone sensitization with weekly scalp DPC. This clonotype was counted many times. Using its own MiXCR run on the RACE reads, TCRdb lists one record per CDR3 protein. The sample consists of approximately 370,000 distinct CDR3 sequences, 4.5% to 5.5% of them appearing once.

The clonotype originates from a woman between 18 and 29 years old with alopecia areata. Some clones in this sample may be carry-over from other donors' samples. This sequence joins TRBV10-3 and TRBJ2-7; 9 bases match TRBD1. The sequences come from whole blood, collected in connection with sensitization to the hapten diphenylcyclopropenone (DPC). The CDR3 reads CAISPGTGSYEQYF. CDR3 bases: TGTGCCATCAGCCCCGGGACAGGGTCCTACGAGCAGTACTTC.